This paragraph reports one TCR beta chain. Its specificity is not known. The data belong to a study of cytomegalovirus exposure and HLA in healthy donors. Notes on the study in general: Likely technical artifact: a cluster of highly shared sequence variants.

PCR involved 60 Vbeta and 13 Jbeta primers. The repertoire was sequenced with immunoSEQ multiplex PCR; TCRdb's copy has only in-frame clones and lacks some. The sample records 160,000 or so clones, just under 80% being singletons. This CDR3 has 13 residues. CDR1 SGHVS and CDR2 FQNEAQ come from the germline V gene. Trimming pared 8 bases from V and 2 bases from J, leaving 12 bases between. V and J are TRBV7-8 and TRBJ2-5; D is perhaps TRBD1 (5 bases). Material for sequencing was PBMCs. The sequence derives from a woman aged 45 to 65 in good health and CMV-seronegative. The CDR3: CASVRGTQETQYF. The CDR3 nucleotides are TGTGCCAGCGTAAGGGGAACACAAGAGACCCAGTACTTC.